Following are 3 T cell receptor beta chains from one sample sequenced in a study of T cell responses to AZD1222 COVID-19 vaccine. The protocol was immunoSEQ multiplex PCR, while the TCRdb copy is restricted to in-frame clones and leaves out a portion. The repertoire includes 100,000 to 150,000 clones, roughly 90% of them detected once, and about 6% sits in the top ten. Source: peripheral blood, taken on day 0 of AZD1222 vaccination. Receptor source: an adult in good health.

The genes are TRBV6-6 and TRBJ2-2; D gene unclear. The V end was cut by 5 bases, the J end by 1 base, with 14 bases between. Germline CDR1 is MNHNY and CDR2 is SVGAGI (reference sequence). The CDR3 runs to 16 residues. The DNA for the CDR3 is TGTGCCAGCAGTAACCTGGTGGGCCTGAACACCGGGGAGCTGTTTTTT. Translating gives CASSNLVGLNTGELFF.

The chain carries TRBV4-2 and TRBJ1-2; D may be TRBD1 (6 bases). Trimming pared 0 bases from V and 1 base from J, leaving 9 bases between. Germline V gene lookup returns CDR1 LGHNA and CDR2 YNFKEQ. The CDR3 is 15 amino acids. CDR3 nucleotide sequence: TGTGCCAGCAGCCAAGATTGGGACAATAACTATGGCTACACCTTC. Its translation is CASSQDWDNNYGYTF.

This clone was seen a single time. J is TRBJ2-1 and V is TRBV7-9; the match to TRBD2 covers 11 bases. Germline V gene lookup returns CDR1 SEHNR and CDR2 FQNEAQ (reference sequence). The CDR3 has 14 amino acids. V lost 11 bases and J lost 2; bases outside the gene matches: 5. CDR3 sequence reads: CACGLAGAYNEQFF. The CDR3 region has the DNA TGTGCCTGCGGACTAGCGGGCGCCTACAATGAGCAGTTCTTC.